This TCR beta chain is from a study of post-analysis software for immune sequencing data. Study in general: Relapsing-remitting, secondary progressive and progressive-relapsing multiple sclerosis courses were included. Study results and caveats: Relative to controls, patients with multiple sclerosis showed significantly lower normalized Chao1 diversity. When patients were compared with controls, about five TRBV segments were more frequent, TRBV5-6, TRBV5-1 and TRBV20-1 among them.

Of note for this clonotype: Its antigen is unknown.

The TCR beta cDNA libraries carried unique molecular identifiers. T cells numbering roughly 1 to 10 million gave rise to roughly 0.5 million cDNA molecules. TCRdb re-called the PCR reads with MiXCR, one entry per CDR3 protein. The top ten clones hold roughly 5% of a sample with fewer than 900,000 distinct CDR3 sequences, 40% to 55% of them seen once. V lost 3 bases and J lost 0, with 11 bases in between. Germline loops: CDR1 KGHSH, CDR2 LQKENI. There are 15 residues in the CDR3. The source of this sequence is a girl aged 5-17 years with multiple sclerosis. V and J are TRBV18 and TRBJ1-1; D gene ambiguous. The sample taken for sequencing was blood. In DNA form, the CDR3 reads TGTGCCAGCTCACCGGGAAGTCAGATGAACACTGAAGCTTTCTTT. It encodes CASSPGSQMNTEAFF.